Below are 24 T cell receptor beta chains sequenced from a single sample in a study of T cells expressing NK-cell markers. TCRdb re-called the 5' RACE reads and catalogs CDR3 proteins one per entry, DNA excluded. The sample table includes fewer than 400,000 distinct CDR3 sequences. Input material: blood T cells: a sorted CD56 or NKG2C T cell subset, CD4+ or CD8+ T cells, or bulk PBMC T cells (not recorded which). The receptors were gathered from a man between 18 and 69 years old in good health.

CDR3 sequence reads: CATSRAPTGYNEQFF. The rearrangement links TRBV15 to TRBJ2-1. The length of the CDR3 is 15 residues. Germline V gene sequence: CDR1 LNHNV, CDR2 YYDKDF (reference sequence). Drawing the rest from reference TRBV15 and TRBJ2-1, the complete variable domain is DAMVIQNPRYQVTQFGKPVTLSCSQTLNHNVMYWYQQKSSQAPKLLFHYYDKDFNNEADTPDNFQSRRPNTSFCFLDIRSPGLGDTAMYLCATSRAPTGYNEQFFGPGTRLTVL.

CDR3 in amino acids: CASSLKSGPSYEQYF. This sequence joins TRBV3-1 and TRBJ2-7; TCRdb calls TRBD1, which cannot be checked without DNA. Germline CDR1 and CDR2: LGHDT and YNNKEL (reference sequence). This CDR3 comprises 15 residues.

The chain joins TRBV9 to TRBJ2-3; without DNA, the TCRdb call of TRBD2 cannot be checked. The CDR3 runs 16 residues. CDR1 is SGDLS and CDR2 is YYNGEE in the germline V gene. CDR3 sequence reads: CASSFEPGLDGDTQYF.

The J gene is TRBJ2-5, the V gene TRBV12-3 or TRBV12-4; TCRdb lists TRBD1, though no DNA is available to test this call. The CDR3 is made up of 14 amino acids. This CDR3 reads CAIKLQGVSETQYF.

This chain links TRBV5-1 with TRBJ2-5; the D call from TCRdb, TRBD1, cannot be confirmed without DNA. Germline V gives CDR1 SGHRS, CDR2 YFSETQ. This CDR3 has 15 amino acids. CDR3 sequence: CASSPLDRAGETQYF.

The J gene is TRBJ2-5, the V gene TRBV6-1; TCRdb names TRBD2, which stays unverified in the absence of DNA. The length of the CDR3 is 14 residues. Germline V gene lookup returns CDR1 MNHNS and CDR2 SASEGT. The chain's CDR3 is CASRTSGGSKTQYF.

The rearrangement joins TRBV7-8 to TRBJ2-5; TCRdb's D call, TRBD1, is unchecked because there is no DNA. Germline-derived CDR1 and CDR2 are SGHVS and FQNEAQ. This CDR3 spans 13 amino acids. The CDR3 loop is CASSPPRLETQYF.

The chain recombines TRBV5-1 with TRBJ1-1. The CDR3 sequence is 15 residues long. CDR1 SGHRS and CDR2 YFSETQ come from the germline V gene. CDR3 sequence reads: CASRYSRGMNTEAFF. Looking up the rest from reference TRBV5-1 and TRBJ1-1 gives the full variable domain: KAGVTQTPRYLIKTRGQQVTLSCSPISGHRSVSWYQQTPGQGLQFLFEYFSETQRNKGNFPGRFSGRQFSNSRSEMNVSTLELGDSALYLCASRYSRGMNTEAFFGQGTRLTVV.

The chain joins TRBV19 to TRBJ2-1; there is no DNA to check the TCRdb D call of TRBD1. The CDR3 has 16 residues. Germline V gene sequence: CDR1 LNHDA, CDR2 SQIVND (reference sequence). The CDR3 protein is CASSTPGRASGNEQFF.

The CDR3: CASSQVVGRGSYEQYF. The rearrangement links TRBV3-1 to TRBJ2-7; TCRdb selects TRBD1, and the lack of DNA leaves this call unchecked. The CDR3 has 16 residues. Germline CDR1 LGHDT, CDR2 YNNKEL (reference sequence).

The chain combines TRBV2 with TRBJ2-3; with no DNA, the TCRdb D assignment of TRBD2 cannot be verified. Germline CDR1 SNHLY, CDR2 FYNNEI. The CDR3 is made up of 12 amino acids. CDR3 in amino acids: CASSSRTRTQYF.

The chain combines TRBV5-1 with TRBJ2-1; TCRdb names TRBD1, which stays unverified in the absence of DNA. The CDR3 consists of 16 residues. CDR1 SGHRS and CDR2 YFSETQ come from the germline V gene. CDR3 sequence: CASSPGSGQGYNEQFF.

CDR3 region: CAISAQGRYNSPLHF. This chain joins TRBV10-3 and TRBJ1-6; the D call of TRBD1 rests on TCRdb alone, since no DNA is present to check it. Germline V gene data show CDR1 as ENHRY and CDR2 as SYGVKD. This CDR3 region has 15 residues.

V is TRBV6-1 and J is TRBJ2-5; as DNA is missing, the TRBD1 call by TCRdb cannot be tested. This CDR3 is 14 amino acids long. Germline V CDR1 and CDR2: MNHNS, SASEGT. CDR3 amino acids: CASWSGVIRETQYF.

The chain is built from TRBV6-2 or TRBV6-3 and TRBJ2-2; without DNA, the TCRdb call of TRBD1 cannot be checked. Germline CDR1 reads MNHEY; CDR2 reads SVGEGT. CDR3 length: 15 amino acids. Here the CDR3 reads CASSLWGVGTGELFF.

V gene TRBV19 combines with J gene TRBJ2-3; TCRdb gives TRBD2 as the D gene, but with no DNA this cannot be confirmed. The CDR3 covers 13 residues. From germline, CDR1 is LNHDA and CDR2 SQIVND (reference sequence). This CDR3 is CASTPPDTDTQYF.

The gene calls are TRBV6-5 and TRBJ2-7; TCRdb's D gene call, TRBD1, goes unchecked for lack of DNA. CDR1 MNHEY and CDR2 SVGAGI come from the germline V gene. The CDR3 runs to 14 residues. This CDR3 reads CASSYGAAAYEQYF.

The chain couples TRBV28 to TRBJ1-5; the TCRdb D gene call, TRBD1, has no DNA to confirm it. CDR3 length equals 13 residues. Germline CDR1 and CDR2: MDHEN and SYDVKM. CDR3 loop: CASSLPPAQPQHF.

The chain couples TRBV11-2 to TRBJ2-2; the D call from TCRdb, TRBD1, cannot be confirmed without DNA. This CDR3 is built from 18 residues. Germline V gives CDR1 SGHAT, CDR2 FQNNGV. CDR3 region: CASSPGPYGGAGTGELFF.

The chain employs TRBV20-1 and TRBJ1-5; with no DNA, the TCRdb D assignment of TRBD1 cannot be verified. CDR3 length equals 13 residues. Germline loops: CDR1 DFQATT, CDR2 SNEGSKA (reference sequence). The CDR3 reads CSASRQNNQPQHF.

V usage is TRBV12-3 or TRBV12-4 and J usage is TRBJ2-7. The CDR3 extends over 14 amino acids. The CDR3 protein is CASSPRGWSYEQYF.

The chain combines TRBV21-1 with TRBJ2-1; TCRdb selects TRBD1, and the lack of DNA leaves this call unchecked. TRBV21-1 is assigned pseudogene status. This CDR3 region has 17 residues. The CDR3 sequence is CASSKGRTGKSDNEQFF.

The V call is TRBV29-1, the J call TRBJ1-2; TCRdb gives TRBD1 as the D gene, but with no DNA this cannot be confirmed. The germline V gene has CDR1 SQVTM and CDR2 ANQGSEA. This CDR3 spans 15 amino acids. The CDR3 here is CSVEGGGTARYGYTF.

This chain's CDR3 is CATSDSRGELFF. The chain joins TRBV24-1 to TRBJ2-2. This CDR3 region has 12 residues. Per the germline V gene, CDR1 is KGHDR and CDR2 is SFDVKD.